This TCR beta chain was identified during a study of early T cells in non-severe SARS-CoV-2 infection. For the study at large: Bulk RNA taken from unsorted whole blood was sequenced, leaving chains unpaired. General study results and limits: VDJdb matching, biased toward anti-spike CD8 responses, missed private and CD4 specificities.

Individual cDNA molecules each received unique molecular identifiers attached to them. TCRdb used MiXCR to reprocess the 5' RACE reads, holding one entry per CDR3 protein. The table records around 35,000 distinct CDR3 sequences, 6.3% of them present only once. This clonotype was observed many times. Its antigen is undetermined. Sequenced: whole blood. The source of this sequence is an adult who was a healthcare worker with PCR-confirmed SARS-CoV-2 infection or an uninfected control (not recorded which).

CDR3 loop: CASSYRLAVPRGNEQFF. DNA for the CDR3: TGTGCCAGCAGTTACCGGTTAGCGGTCCCCCGGGGCAATGAGCAGTTCTTC. This chain uses TRBV6-6 with TRBJ2-1; possible D gene TRBD2, 6 bases. The V gene lost 2 bases and the J gene lost 6 bases, with 20 bases spanning the gap. Germline V lookup: CDR1 MNHNY, CDR2 SVGAGI (reference sequence). CDR3 length: 17 amino acids.